The 12 T cell receptor beta chains presented below share a single source sample, sequenced in a study of shared clonotypes between healthy human individuals. TCRdb's copy holds only in-frame clones and misses some; the assay was immunoSEQ multiplex PCR. In the table there are some 900,000 clones, 60% to 85% of which are singletons. The sequenced sample was memory CD4+ T cells sorted from blood. As to subset: CD45RA-negative fraction. The receptors stem from a man younger than 35 in good health.

The table lists this clone with many counts. This sequence joins TRBV4-2 and TRBJ2-2; 8 bases are shared with TRBD2. Unmatched junction bases numbered 13, after V lost 8 bases and J lost 8 bases. CDR1 LGHNA and CDR2 YNFKEQ come from the germline V gene. CDR3 length: 15 residues. The chain's CDR3 is CASSGLAGTKGELFF. For the CDR3, the DNA is TGTGCCAGCTCGGGTCTAGCGGGCACCAAAGGGGAGCTGTTTTTT.

V gene TRBV29-1 combines with J gene TRBJ2-6; no firm D call. The CDR3 is 12 amino acids. The V and J ends lost 6 bases and 8 bases respectively, with 11 bases between them. The V gene's germline CDR1 is SQVTM and CDR2 ANQGSEA. The CDR3 loop is CSVLISTNVLTF. The CDR3 coding sequence is TGCAGCGTCTTAATATCGACCAACGTCCTGACTTTC.

J is TRBJ2-5 and V is TRBV2; 8 nucleotides line up with TRBD1. The J call may be wrong; the DNA end is better matched by TRBJ2-7. Germline values: CDR1 SNHLY, CDR2 FYNNEI. The CDR3 runs to 15 residues. The CDR3 loop is CASSVDRDVSYEQYF. The DNA of the CDR3 is TGTGCCAGCAGCGTGGACAGGGATGTTTCCTACGAGCAGTACTTC.

The chain links TRBV5-1 to TRBJ2-7; possibly TRBD1 for D (7 bases). The CDR3 has 15 amino acids. Germline V gives CDR1 SGHRS, CDR2 YFSETQ. Trimming left V 3 bases short and J 5 bases short, with 18 bases between. The chain's CDR3 is CASSSSRTGGDEQYF. Written as DNA, the CDR3 is TGCGCCAGCAGCTCCTCCCGGACAGGCGGGGACGAGCAGTACTTC.

This sequence joins TRBV4-1 and TRBJ1-3, with no clear D. Deletions cut 0 bases from V and 1 base from J, with 10 bases between. Looked up from germline, CDR1 is MGHRA and CDR2 is YSYEKL. The CDR3 spans 16 residues. CDR3 amino acids: CASSQESLQSGNTIYF. The DNA for the CDR3 is TGCGCCAGCAGCCAAGAAAGTCTTCAATCTGGAAACACCATATATTTT.

This chain links TRBV30 with TRBJ2-7, with a tentative D call TRBD1 (6 bases). Trimming shortened V by 3 bases and J by 4 bases, and 13 bases separated the two germline ends. The CDR3 consists of 13 residues. Germline values: CDR1 GTSNPN, CDR2 SVGIG (reference sequence). The CDR3 coding sequence is TGTGCCTGGAGGCGAGGGGGAGTATACGAGCAGTACTTC. Its protein product is CAWRRGGVYEQYF.

J is TRBJ2-2 and V is TRBV19; 8 bases map to TRBD2. Germline CDR1 and CDR2: LNHDA and SQIVND (reference sequence). Germline trimming cut 9 bases from V and 9 bases from J; bases unmatched to any gene: 15. The CDR3 runs 15 residues. CDR3 bases: TGTGCCAGGGAAACTAGCGGACTACCTATTTGGGAGCTGTTTTTT. Amino acids: CARETSGLPIWELFF.

The V gene is TRBV4-3, the J gene TRBJ2-3; 7 bases align to TRBD2. This CDR3 contains 14 residues. Trimming at V came to 4 bases and at J to 4 bases, leaving 5 bases not matched to a gene. From germline, CDR1 is LGHNA and CDR2 YSLEER. CDR3 nucleotide sequence: TGCGCCAGCAGCCGTGGACTAGGTGCAGATACGCAGTATTTT. This encodes CASSRGLGADTQYF.

This chain joins TRBV7-2 and TRBJ1-5; 8 bases agree with TRBD1. The CDR3 is made up of 15 amino acids. Unmatched junction bases numbered 5, after V lost 5 bases and J lost 2 bases. The V gene's germline CDR1 is SGHTA and CDR2 FQGNSA. The CDR3 coding sequence is TGTGCCAGCAGCCTGGACAGGGACCGCAATCAGCCCCAGCATTTT. Its protein product is CASSLDRDRNQPQHF.

This chain connects TRBV5-4 to TRBJ2-1; D gene ambiguous. The germline V gene has CDR1 SGHNT and CDR2 YYREEE (reference sequence). The CDR3 contains 12 residues. With 2 bases removed from V and 7 bases from J, the gap between germline ends came to 7 bases. CDR3 protein: CASSLLTNEQFF. The CDR3 nucleotides read TGTGCCAGCAGCTTACTTACAAATGAGCAGTTCTTC.

V usage is TRBV7-9 and J usage is TRBJ1-1, with D perhaps matching TRBD1 (6 bases). Trimming removed 4 bases from V and 6 bases from J, with 12 bases in between. This CDR3 spans 13 amino acids. Germline lookup yields CDR1 SEHNR and CDR2 FQNEAQ (reference sequence). The CDR3 region has the DNA TGTGCCAGCAGCTCAGAGGCAGGGGCTGAAGCTTTCTTT. Encoded protein: CASSSEAGAEAFF.

The chain joins TRBV7-2 to TRBJ2-3; tentative D call: TRBD2 (5 bases). CDR1 SGHTA and CDR2 FQGNSA come from the germline V gene. The CDR3 runs to 15 residues. V lost 5 bases and J 2 bases, leaving 14 bases between the germline ends. This CDR3 is CASSSLGVATDTQYF. CDR3 nucleotides: TGTGCCAGCAGCAGCCTCGGGGTGGCCACAGATACGCAGTATTTT. Drawing the rest from reference TRBV7-2 and TRBJ2-3, the complete variable domain is GAGVSQSPSNKVTEKGKDVELRCDPISGHTALYWYRQSLGQGLEFLIYFQGNSAPDKSGLPSDRFSAERTGGSVSTLTIQRTQQEDSAVYLCASSSLGVATDTQYFGPGTRLTVL.